The following is a T cell receptor beta chain sequence with its context. TCRdb's table, derived via immunoSEQ multiplex PCR, lists solely in-frame clones and lacks some. The table includes some 55,000 clones, around four fifths detected once. These data come from a study of blood T cell repertoires in COVID-19. Study context: The origin of the acute and convalescent COVID-19 samples was the United States, Italy and Spain.

The V gene end was trimmed by 1 base and the J gene end by 7 bases; junction bases not matched to a gene: 4. Germline CDR1 and CDR2: SGHAT and FQNNGV. This CDR3 region has 14 residues. The V call is TRBV11-2, the J call TRBJ2-1; 7 positions match TRBD2. The receptor comes from a woman aged 55-75 years with acute or convalescent COVID-19. The sequenced sample consisted of peripheral blood. As DNA, the CDR3 is TGTGCCAGCAGCTTAGCAGCGGGGATGAATGAGCAGTTCTTC. Its translation: CASSLAAGMNEQFF.